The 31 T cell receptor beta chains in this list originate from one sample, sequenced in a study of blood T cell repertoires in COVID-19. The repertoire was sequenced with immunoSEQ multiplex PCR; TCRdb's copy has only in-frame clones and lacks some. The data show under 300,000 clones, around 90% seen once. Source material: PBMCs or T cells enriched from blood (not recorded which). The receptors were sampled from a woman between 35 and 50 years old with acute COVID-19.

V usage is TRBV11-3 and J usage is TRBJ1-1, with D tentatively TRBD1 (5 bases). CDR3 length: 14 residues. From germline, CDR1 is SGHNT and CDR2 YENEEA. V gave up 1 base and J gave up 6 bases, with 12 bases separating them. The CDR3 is CASSLAGPSAEAFF. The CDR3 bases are TGTGCCAGCAGCTTAGCAGGGCCCTCCGCTGAAGCTTTCTTT.

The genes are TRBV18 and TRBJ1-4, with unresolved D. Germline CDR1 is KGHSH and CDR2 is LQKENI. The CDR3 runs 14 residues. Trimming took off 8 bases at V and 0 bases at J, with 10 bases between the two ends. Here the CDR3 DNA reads TGTGCCAGCCGCCTAGGAGCAACTAATGAAAAACTGTTTTTT. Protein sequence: CASRLGATNEKLFF.

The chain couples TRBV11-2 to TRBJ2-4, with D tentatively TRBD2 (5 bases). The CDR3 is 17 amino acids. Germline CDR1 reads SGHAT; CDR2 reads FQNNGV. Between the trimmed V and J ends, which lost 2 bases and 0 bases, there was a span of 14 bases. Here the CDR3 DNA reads TGTGCCAGCAGCTTAAATATCCGGGAATTAGCCAAAAACATTCAGTACTTC. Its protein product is CASSLNIRELAKNIQYF.

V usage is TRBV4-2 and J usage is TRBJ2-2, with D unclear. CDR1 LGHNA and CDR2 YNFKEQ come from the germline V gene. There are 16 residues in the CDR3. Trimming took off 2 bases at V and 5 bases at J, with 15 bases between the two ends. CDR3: CASSQHFSEQTGELFF. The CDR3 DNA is TGTGCCAGCAGCCAACACTTCTCAGAACAGACCGGGGAGCTGTTTTTT.

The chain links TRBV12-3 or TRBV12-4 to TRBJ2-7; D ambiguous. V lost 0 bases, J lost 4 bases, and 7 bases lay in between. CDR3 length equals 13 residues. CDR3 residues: CASSLARHYEQYF. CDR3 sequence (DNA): TGTGCCAGCAGTTTAGCGCGGCATTACGAGCAGTACTTC.

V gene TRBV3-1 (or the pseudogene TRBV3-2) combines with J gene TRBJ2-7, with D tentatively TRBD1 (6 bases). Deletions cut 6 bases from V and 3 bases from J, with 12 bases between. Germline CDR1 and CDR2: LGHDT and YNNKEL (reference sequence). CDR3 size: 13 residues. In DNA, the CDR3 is TGTGCCAGCAGGGACAGTTCATACTACGAGCAGTACTTC. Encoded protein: CASRDSSYYEQYF.

The CDR3 DNA reads as TGTGCCAGCAGCCCGGGGGGTCGGGGTCGAACCGGGGAGCTGTTTTTT. This translates into CASSPGGRGRTGELFF. This chain links TRBV7-7 with TRBJ2-2; 7 bases match TRBD2. CDR1 and CDR2 from the germline V gene are SSHAT and FNYEAQ (reference sequence). The CDR3 totals 16 residues. Germline trimming cut 5 bases from V and 5 bases from J; bases unmatched to any gene: 11.

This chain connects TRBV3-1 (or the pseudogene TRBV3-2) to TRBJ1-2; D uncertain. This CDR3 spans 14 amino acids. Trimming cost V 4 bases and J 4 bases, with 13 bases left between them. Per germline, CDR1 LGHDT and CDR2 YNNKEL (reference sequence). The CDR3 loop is CASSPYGSGYGYTF. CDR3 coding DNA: TGTGCCAGCAGCCCGTACGGGTCCGGCTATGGCTACACCTTC.

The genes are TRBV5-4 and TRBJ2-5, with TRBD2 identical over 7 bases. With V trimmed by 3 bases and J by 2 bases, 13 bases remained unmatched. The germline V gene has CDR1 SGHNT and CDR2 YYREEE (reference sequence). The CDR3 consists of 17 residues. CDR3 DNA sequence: TGTGCCAGCAGCTCGACTAAGGCGGGAGTATTTCAAGAGACCCAGTACTTC. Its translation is CASSSTKAGVFQETQYF.

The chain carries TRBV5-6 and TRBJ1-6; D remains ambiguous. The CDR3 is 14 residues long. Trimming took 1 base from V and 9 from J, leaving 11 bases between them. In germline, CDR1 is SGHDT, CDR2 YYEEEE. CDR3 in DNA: TGTGCCAGCAGCTTGTTCAGGTCAAGTTCACCCCTCCACTTT. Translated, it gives CASSLFRSSSPLHF. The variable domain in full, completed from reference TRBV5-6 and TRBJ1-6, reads DAGVTQSPTHLIKTRGQQVTLRCSPKSGHDTVSWYQQALGQGPQFIFQYYEEEERQRGNFPDRFSGHQFPNYSSELNVNALLLGDSALYLCASSLFRSSSPLHFGNGTRLTVT.

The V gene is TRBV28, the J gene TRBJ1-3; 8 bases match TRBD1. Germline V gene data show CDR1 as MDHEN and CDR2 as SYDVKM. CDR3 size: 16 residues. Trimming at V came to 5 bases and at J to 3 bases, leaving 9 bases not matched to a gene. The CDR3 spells CASSGPGQGGGNTIYF. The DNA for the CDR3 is TGTGCCAGCAGTGGCCCCGGACAGGGTGGTGGAAACACCATATATTTT. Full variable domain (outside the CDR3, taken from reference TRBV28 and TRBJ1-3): DVKVTQSSRYLVKRTGEKVFLECVQDMDHENMFWYRQDPGLGLRLIYFSYDVKMKEKGDIPEGYSVSREKKERFSLILESASTNQTSMYLCASSGPGQGGGNTIYFGEGSWLTVV.

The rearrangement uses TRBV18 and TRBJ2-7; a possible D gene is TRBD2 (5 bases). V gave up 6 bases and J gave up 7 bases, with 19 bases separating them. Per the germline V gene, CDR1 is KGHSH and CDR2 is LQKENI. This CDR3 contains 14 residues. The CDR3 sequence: CASSLIGLAEEQYF. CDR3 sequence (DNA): TGTGCCAGCTCTCTGATAGGGCTAGCTGAGGAGCAGTACTTC.

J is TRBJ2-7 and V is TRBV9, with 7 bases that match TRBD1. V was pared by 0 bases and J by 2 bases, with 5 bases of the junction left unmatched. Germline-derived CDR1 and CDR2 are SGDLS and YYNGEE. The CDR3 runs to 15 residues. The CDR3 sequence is CASSVGQGQPYEQYF. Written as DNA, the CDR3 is TGTGCCAGCAGCGTAGGACAGGGCCAACCCTACGAGCAGTACTTC.

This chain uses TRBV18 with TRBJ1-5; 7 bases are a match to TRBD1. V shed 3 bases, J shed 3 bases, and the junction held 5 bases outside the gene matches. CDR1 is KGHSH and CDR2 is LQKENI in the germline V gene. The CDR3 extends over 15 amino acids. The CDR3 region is CASSPKTGSNQPQHF. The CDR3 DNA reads TGTGCCAGCTCACCTAAGACAGGGTCCAATCAGCCCCAGCATTTT.

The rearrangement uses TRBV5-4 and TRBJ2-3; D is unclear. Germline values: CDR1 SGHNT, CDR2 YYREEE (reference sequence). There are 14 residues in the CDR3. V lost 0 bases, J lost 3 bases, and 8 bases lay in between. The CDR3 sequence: CASSLAHRTDTQYF. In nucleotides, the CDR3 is TGTGCCAGCAGCTTGGCCCACAGAACAGATACGCAGTATTTT.

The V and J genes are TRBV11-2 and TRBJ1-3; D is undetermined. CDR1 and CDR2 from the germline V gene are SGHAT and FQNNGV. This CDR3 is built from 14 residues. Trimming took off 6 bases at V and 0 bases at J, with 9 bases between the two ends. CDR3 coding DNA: TGTGCCAGCAGTCGAGGGTACTCTGGAAACACCATATATTTT. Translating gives CASSRGYSGNTIYF.

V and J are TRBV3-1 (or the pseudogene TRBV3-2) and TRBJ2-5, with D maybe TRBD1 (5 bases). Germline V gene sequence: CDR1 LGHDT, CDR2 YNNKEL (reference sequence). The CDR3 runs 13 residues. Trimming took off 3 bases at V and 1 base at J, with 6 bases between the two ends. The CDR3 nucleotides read TGTGCCAGCAGCCACCAGGGCCAAGAGACCCAGTACTTC. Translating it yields CASSHQGQETQYF.

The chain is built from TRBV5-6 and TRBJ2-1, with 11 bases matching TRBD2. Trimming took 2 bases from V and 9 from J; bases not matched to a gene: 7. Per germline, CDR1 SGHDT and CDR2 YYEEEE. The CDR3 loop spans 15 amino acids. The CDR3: CASSFRSGGATEQFF. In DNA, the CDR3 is TGTGCCAGCAGCTTTCGTAGCGGGGGGGCCACTGAGCAGTTCTTC.

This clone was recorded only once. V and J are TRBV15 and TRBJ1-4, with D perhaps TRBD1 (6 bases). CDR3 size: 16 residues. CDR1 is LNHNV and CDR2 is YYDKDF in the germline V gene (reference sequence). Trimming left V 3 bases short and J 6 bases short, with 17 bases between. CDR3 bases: TGTGCCACCAGCAGCCGGAGGGGGGGCTGGGATGAAAAACTGTTTTTT. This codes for CATSSRRGGWDEKLFF.

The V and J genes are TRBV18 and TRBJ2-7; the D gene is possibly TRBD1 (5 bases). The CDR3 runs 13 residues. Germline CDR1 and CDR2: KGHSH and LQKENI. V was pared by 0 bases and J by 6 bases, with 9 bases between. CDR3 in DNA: TGTGCCAGCTCACCACCGGACACTGCCGAGCAGTACTTC. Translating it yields CASSPPDTAEQYF.

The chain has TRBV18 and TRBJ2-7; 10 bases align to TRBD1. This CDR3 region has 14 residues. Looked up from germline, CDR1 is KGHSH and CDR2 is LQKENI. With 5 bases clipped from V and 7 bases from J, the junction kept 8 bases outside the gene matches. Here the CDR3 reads CASSSGQGTGEQYF. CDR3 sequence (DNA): TGTGCCAGCTCATCGGGACAGGGGACGGGTGAGCAGTACTTC.

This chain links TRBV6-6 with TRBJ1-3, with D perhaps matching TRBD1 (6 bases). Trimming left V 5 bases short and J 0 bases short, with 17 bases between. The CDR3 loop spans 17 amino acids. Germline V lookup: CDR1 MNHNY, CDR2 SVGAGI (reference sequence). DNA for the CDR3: TGTGCCAGCAGTCCCCGGGGGGGGGCCCCCTCTGGAAACACCATATATTTT. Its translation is CASSPRGGAPSGNTIYF.

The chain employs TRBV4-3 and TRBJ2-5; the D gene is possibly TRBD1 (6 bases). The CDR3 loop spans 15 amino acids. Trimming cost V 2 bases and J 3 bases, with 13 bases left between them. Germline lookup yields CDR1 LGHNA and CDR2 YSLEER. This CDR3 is CASSQYADREETQYF. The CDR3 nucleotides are TGCGCCAGCAGCCAATATGCGGACAGAGAAGAGACCCAGTACTTC.

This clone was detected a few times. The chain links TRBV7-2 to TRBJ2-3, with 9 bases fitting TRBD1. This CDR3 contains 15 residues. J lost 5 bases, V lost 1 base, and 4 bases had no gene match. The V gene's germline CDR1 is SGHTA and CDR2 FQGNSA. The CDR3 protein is CASSLDRGRIDTQYF. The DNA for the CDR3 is TGTGCCAGCAGCTTAGACAGGGGGCGGATAGATACGCAGTATTTT.

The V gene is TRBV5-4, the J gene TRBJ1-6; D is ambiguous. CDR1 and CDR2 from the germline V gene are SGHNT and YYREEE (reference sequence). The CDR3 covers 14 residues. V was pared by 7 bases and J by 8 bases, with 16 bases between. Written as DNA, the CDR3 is TGTGCCAGCCACCCGACACCTAAGGATTCACCCCTCCACTTT. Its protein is CASHPTPKDSPLHF.

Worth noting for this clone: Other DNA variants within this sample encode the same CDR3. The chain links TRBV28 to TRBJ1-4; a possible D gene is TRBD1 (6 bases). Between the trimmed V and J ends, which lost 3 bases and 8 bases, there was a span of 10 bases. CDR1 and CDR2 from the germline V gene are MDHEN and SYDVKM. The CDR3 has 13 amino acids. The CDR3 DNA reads TGTGCCAGCAGTTTGGGGGCTAGGGAAAAACTGTTTTTT. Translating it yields CASSLGAREKLFF.

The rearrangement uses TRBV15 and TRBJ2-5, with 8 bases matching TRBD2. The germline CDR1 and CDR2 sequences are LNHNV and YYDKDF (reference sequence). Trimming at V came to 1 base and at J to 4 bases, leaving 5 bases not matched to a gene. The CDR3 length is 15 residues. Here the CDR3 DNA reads TGTGCCACCAGCAGAGGGATGGCGGGGGGAGAGACCCAGTACTTC. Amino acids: CATSRGMAGGETQYF.

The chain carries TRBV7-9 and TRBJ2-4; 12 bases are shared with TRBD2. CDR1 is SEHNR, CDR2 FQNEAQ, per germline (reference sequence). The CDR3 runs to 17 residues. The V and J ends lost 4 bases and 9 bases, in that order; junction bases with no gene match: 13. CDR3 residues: CASSSVWASGREFIQYF. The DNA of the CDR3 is TGTGCCAGCAGCTCCGTCTGGGCTAGCGGGAGGGAATTCATTCAGTACTTC.

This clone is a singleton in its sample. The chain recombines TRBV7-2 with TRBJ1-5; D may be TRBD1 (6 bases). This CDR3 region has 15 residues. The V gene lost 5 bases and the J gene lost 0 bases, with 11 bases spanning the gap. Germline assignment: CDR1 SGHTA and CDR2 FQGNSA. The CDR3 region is CASSPEDSSNQPQHF. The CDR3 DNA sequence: TGTGCCAGCAGCCCAGAGGACAGTAGCAATCAGCCCCAGCATTTT.

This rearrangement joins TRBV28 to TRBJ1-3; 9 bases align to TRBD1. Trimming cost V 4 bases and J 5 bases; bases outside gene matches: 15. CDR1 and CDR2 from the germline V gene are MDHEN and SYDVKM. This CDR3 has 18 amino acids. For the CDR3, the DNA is TGTGCCAGCAGTTCCCGGGACAGGGTTGGAATTCGGAGAAACACCATATATTTT. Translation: CASSSRDRVGIRRNTIYF.

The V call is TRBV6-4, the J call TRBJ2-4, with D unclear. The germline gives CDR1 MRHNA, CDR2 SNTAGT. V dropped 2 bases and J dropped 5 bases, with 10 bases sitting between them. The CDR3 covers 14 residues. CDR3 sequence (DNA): TGTGCCAGCAGTGACCTTACAAAAGAAAACATTCAGTACTTC. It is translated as CASSDLTKENIQYF.